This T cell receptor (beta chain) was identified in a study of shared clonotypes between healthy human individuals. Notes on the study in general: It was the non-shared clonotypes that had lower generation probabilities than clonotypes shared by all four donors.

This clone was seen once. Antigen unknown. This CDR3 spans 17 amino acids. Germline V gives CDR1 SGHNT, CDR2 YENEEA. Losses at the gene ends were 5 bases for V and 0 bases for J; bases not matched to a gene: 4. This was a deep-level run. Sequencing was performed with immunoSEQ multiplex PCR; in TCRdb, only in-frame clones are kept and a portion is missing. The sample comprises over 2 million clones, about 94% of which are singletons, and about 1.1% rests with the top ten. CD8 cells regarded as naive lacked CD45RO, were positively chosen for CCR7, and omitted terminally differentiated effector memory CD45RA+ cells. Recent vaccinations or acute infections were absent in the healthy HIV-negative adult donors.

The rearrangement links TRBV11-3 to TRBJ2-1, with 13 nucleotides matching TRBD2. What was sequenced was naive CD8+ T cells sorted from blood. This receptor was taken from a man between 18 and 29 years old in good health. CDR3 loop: CASSRWTSGSSYNEQFF. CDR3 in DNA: TGTGCCAGCAGCAGGTGGACTAGCGGGAGCTCCTACAATGAGCAGTTCTTC.